This T cell receptor beta chain was sequenced in a study of regulatory T cells in long-lasting Graves disease. Per the germline V gene, CDR1 is SGHAT and CDR2 is FQNNGV. V was clipped by 3 bases and J by 4 bases, with 9 bases between them. The CDR3 loop spans 13 amino acids. This clonotype was detected many times. The antigen remains undetermined. Noted time point: newly diagnosed GD, antithyroid drugs for less than 3 months. Researchers made the TCR library from RNA that was extracted from PBMCs. EDTA tubes were used for drawing around 8.8 milliliters of peripheral blood. Construction of TCR beta libraries relied on iRepertoire HTBI primers and on Arm-PCR targeting CDR3 regions. A single record per CDR3 protein comes from TCRdb applying MiXCR to the multiplex PCR reads. The table lists about 530,000 distinct CDR3 sequences, approximately 16% of them singletons. General study results and limits: Favoring TRBV28, TRBJ1-2 and TRBJ2-5 was a feature seen in persistent disease. Persistent patients shared more public clonotypes (under 3,000) than newly diagnosed patients (over 900).

These data were likewise used in another study, on T cells in Graves' hyperthyroidism and ophthalmopathy.

Sequenced here: peripheral blood mononuclear cells (PBMCs), sampled at new diagnosis, from a patient treated with antithyroid drugs. The TCR sequence derives from a woman aged 35-65 years with Graves disease. J is TRBJ1-1 and V is TRBV11-2; TRBD1 is a possible D gene (5 bases). CDR3 bases: TGTGCCAGCAGCTTGCCAGGGTTCACTGAAGCTTTCTTT. This translates into CASSLPGFTEAFF.